This T cell receptor (beta chain) was obtained from a study of blood T cell repertoires in COVID-19. At the level of the study: Specimens from acute and convalescent COVID-19 originated in the United States, Italy and Spain. The analysed material was cDNA or gDNA that came from T cells, B-cell-depleted T cells, or PBMCs.

In the study's own analysis: Amplification from reference gene primers served as the basis for estimated nucleated cell counts. Using immunoSEQ multiplex PCR, the repertoire was profiled, and TCRdb retains in-frame clones only, with some absent. The DNA was the basis for D and trimming; V, J and clone size are from that table. The table shows approximately 320,000 clones, with approximately 85% occurring only once. This CDR3 has 14 amino acids. Trimming removed 8 bases at V and 5 bases at J, with 13 bases between. Germline CDR1 reads MNHEY; CDR2 reads SVGAGI. Material for sequencing was peripheral blood. The gene calls are TRBV6-5 and TRBJ1-6; no definite D call. This clonotype was sampled from a human donor in a cohort sampled during active COVID-19. DNA for the CDR3: TGTGCCAGCGCCATCTGGAGTGATAATTCACCCCTCCACTTT. Amino acids: CASAIWSDNSPLHF.